The sample holds one count of the clone carrying this T cell receptor (beta chain). No antigen is known for it. This record comes from a study of cytomegalovirus exposure and HLA in healthy donors. Sequencing used immunoSEQ multiplex PCR; TCRdb keeps in-frame clones, though not all of them. Among roughly 100,000 clones listed, about 86% were seen once. Germline V gives CDR1 MNHNS, CDR2 SASEGT. Trimming pared 2 bases from V and 6 bases from J, leaving 5 bases between. CDR3 length: 12 residues. Regarding the study as a whole: The listing of roughly 160 TCR beta chains classed them as cytomegalovirus-associated.

The genes are TRBV6-1 and TRBJ1-5; D gene uncertain. This clonotype was sampled from a woman aged 18 to 35 in good health and CMV-seropositive. The source material was PBMCs. The CDR3 DNA sequence: TGTGCCAGCAGTGAACGGGGTCAGCCCCAGCATTTT. It yields the protein CASSERGQPQHF.